The present T cell receptor (beta chain) was sequenced within a study of cytomegalovirus exposure and HLA in healthy donors. Germline CDR1 and CDR2: KGHSH and LQKENI. The CDR3 is made up of 14 amino acids. Trimming cost V 4 bases and J 0 bases, with 7 bases left between them. A multiplex PCR was run with 60 Vbeta primers and 13 Jbeta primers. Profiled with immunoSEQ multiplex PCR; TCRdb holds only in-frame clones, not every one. The profile shows more than 100,000 clones, roughly 70% of them singletons. This TCR came from a woman between 40 and 50 years old in good health and CMV-seronegative. This chain uses TRBV18 with TRBJ1-5; tentative D call: TRBD1 (5 bases). Material: PBMCs. The CDR3 is CASSLDSSNQPQHF. CDR3 sequence (DNA): TGTGCCAGCTCACTCGACAGTAGCAATCAGCCCCAGCATTTT.